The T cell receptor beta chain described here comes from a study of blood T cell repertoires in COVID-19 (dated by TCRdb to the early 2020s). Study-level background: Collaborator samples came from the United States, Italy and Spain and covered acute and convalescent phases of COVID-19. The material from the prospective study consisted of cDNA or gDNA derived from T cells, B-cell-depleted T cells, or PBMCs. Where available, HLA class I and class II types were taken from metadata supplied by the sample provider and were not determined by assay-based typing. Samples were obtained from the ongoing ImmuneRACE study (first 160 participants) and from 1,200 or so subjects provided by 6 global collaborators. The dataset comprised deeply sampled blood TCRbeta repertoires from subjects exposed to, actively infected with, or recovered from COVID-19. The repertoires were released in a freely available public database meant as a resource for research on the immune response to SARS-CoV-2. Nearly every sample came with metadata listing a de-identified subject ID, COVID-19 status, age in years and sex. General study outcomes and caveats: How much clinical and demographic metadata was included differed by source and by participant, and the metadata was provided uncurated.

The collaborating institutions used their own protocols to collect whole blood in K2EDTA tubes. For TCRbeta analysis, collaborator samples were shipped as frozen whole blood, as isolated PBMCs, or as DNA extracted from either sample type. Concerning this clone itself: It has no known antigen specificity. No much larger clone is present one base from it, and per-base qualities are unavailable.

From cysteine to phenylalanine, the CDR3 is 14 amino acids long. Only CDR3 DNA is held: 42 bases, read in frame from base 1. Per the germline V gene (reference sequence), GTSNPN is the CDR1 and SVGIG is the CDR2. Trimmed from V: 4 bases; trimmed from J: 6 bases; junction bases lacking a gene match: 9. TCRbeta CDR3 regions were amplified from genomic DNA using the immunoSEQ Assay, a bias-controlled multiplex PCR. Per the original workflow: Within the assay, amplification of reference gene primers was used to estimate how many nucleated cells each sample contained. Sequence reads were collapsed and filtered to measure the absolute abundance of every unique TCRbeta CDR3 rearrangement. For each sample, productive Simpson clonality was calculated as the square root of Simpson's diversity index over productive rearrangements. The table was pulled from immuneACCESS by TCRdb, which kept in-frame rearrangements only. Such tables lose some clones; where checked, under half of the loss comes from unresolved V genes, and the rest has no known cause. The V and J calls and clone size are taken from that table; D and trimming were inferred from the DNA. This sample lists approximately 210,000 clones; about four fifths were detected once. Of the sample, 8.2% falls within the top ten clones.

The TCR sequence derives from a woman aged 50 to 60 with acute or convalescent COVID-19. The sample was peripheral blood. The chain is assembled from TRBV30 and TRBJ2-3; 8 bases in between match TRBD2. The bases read TGTGCCTGGAACCTGTGGGAGCGGGAGGATACGCAGTATTTT. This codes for CAWNLWEREDTQYF.